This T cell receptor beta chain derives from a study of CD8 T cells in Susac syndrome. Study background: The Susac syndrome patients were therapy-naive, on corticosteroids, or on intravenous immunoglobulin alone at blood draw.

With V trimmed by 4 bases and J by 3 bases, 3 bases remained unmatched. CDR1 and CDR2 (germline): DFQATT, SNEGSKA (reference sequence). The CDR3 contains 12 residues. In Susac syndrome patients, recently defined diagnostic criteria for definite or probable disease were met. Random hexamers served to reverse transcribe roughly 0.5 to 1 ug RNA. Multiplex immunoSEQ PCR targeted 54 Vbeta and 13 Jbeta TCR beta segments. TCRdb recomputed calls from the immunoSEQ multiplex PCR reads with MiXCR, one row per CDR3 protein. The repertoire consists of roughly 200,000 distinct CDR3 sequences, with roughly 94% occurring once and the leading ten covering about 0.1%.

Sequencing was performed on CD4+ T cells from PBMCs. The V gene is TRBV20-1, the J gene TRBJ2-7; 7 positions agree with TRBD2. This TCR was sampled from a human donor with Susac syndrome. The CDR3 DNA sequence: TGCAGTGCTAAGCGGGAAAACTACGAGCAGTACTTC. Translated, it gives CSAKRENYEQYF.